The 10 T cell receptor beta chains below were found in one sample sequenced in a study of blood T cell repertoires in COVID-19. Repertoires were generated with immunoSEQ multiplex PCR, while TCRdb's copy carries only in-frame clones and drops some. The sample has 200,000 to 250,000 clones, nearly 85% seen once; the top ten hold around 5.2%. Material: peripheral blood. The receptors were gathered from a human donor in a cohort sampled during active COVID-19.

The J gene is TRBJ1-4, the V gene TRBV19; D might be TRBD1 (6 bases). V was pared by 8 bases and J by 8 bases, with 12 bases between. The CDR3 has 12 amino acids. Germline V gene sequence: CDR1 LNHDA, CDR2 SQIVND (reference sequence). The CDR3 nucleotides are TGTGCCAGTTCACAGGGCTGGGAAAAACTGTTTTTT. Translated, it gives CASSQGWEKLFF.

Of note for this clone: Additional DNA sequences in this sample encode the identical CDR3. The chain employs TRBV5-1 and TRBJ1-1; D is ambiguous. Germline values: CDR1 SGHRS, CDR2 YFSETQ. This CDR3 spans 15 amino acids. V lost 0 bases, J lost 0 bases, and 9 bases lay in between. The DNA for the CDR3 is TGCGCCAGCAGCTTGGATCGAGGGATGAACACTGAAGCTTTCTTT. As protein: CASSLDRGMNTEAFF.

V usage is TRBV9 and J usage is TRBJ2-3; TRBD1 matches at 10 bases. V gave up 4 bases and J gave up 5 bases; unmatched junction bases: 7. The CDR3 has 15 amino acids. The V gene's germline CDR1 is SGDLS and CDR2 YYNGEE. The CDR3 sequence: CASSPGTGDIDTQYF. The CDR3 coding sequence is TGTGCCAGCAGCCCCGGGACAGGGGATATAGATACGCAGTATTTT.

The J gene is TRBJ1-1, the V gene TRBV5-1, with TRBD1 matching over 7 bases. The CDR3 is 15 amino acids. V was clipped by 2 bases and J by 3 bases; unmatched bases: 7. The germline gives CDR1 SGHRS, CDR2 YFSETQ. The CDR3 DNA follows: TGCGCCAGCAGCTTTGAGGGGGCCAGGGACACTGAAGCTTTCTTT. It codes for CASSFEGARDTEAFF.

The gene calls are TRBV27 and TRBJ2-5; 9 bases agree with TRBD1. The CDR3 is 14 residues long. V lost 6 bases to trimming and J lost 1 base; unmatched junction nucleotides: 3. The germline CDR1 and CDR2 sequences are MNHEY and SMNVEV (reference sequence). CDR3 residues: CASSHRGRQETQYF. The CDR3 DNA is TGTGCCAGCAGCCACAGGGGGCGCCAAGAGACCCAGTACTTC.

The chain combines TRBV6-5 with TRBJ1-3; D unclear. The CDR3 spans 11 residues. V was clipped by 9 bases and J by 2 bases, with 5 bases between them. CDR1 and CDR2 from the germline V gene are MNHEY and SVGAGI. CDR3 coding DNA: TGTGCCAGTGGGCCTGGAAACACCATATATTTT. This translates into CASGPGNTIYF.

The chain employs TRBV5-1 and TRBJ2-7; TRBD2 aligns across 14 bases. CDR3 length: 17 amino acids. With V trimmed by 0 bases and J by 3 bases, 5 bases remained unmatched. From germline, CDR1 is SGHRS and CDR2 YFSETQ. The CDR3 nucleotides are TGCGCCAGCAGCTTGGGACTAGCGGGAGGGCCCAGCTACGAGCAGTACTTC. Protein: CASSLGLAGGPSYEQYF.

The V call is TRBV7-6, the J call TRBJ2-5; 14 bases fit TRBD2. V shed 3 bases, J shed 4 bases, and the junction held 4 bases outside the gene matches. The CDR3 has 16 amino acids. CDR1 is SGHVS and CDR2 is FNYEAQ in the germline V gene. The CDR3 nucleotides are TGTGCCAGCAGCTTGGGACTAGCGGGAGCGGGAGAGACCCAGTACTTC. It translates to CASSLGLAGAGETQYF.

The genes are TRBV5-1 and TRBJ2-3; 7 nucleotides agree with TRBD1. CDR3 size: 11 residues. V lost 4 bases, J lost 9 bases, and 2 bases stayed unmatched. Germline V gene sequence: CDR1 SGHRS, CDR2 YFSETQ. CDR3: CASSVQGTQYF. The CDR3 DNA reads as TGCGCCAGCAGCGTACAGGGGACGCAGTATTTT.

As to this clone: The sample holds other DNA sequences that translate to the same CDR3. The CDR3 DNA reads as TGTGCCAGCAGATTACAAGAGACCCAGTACTTC. Protein sequence: CASRLQETQYF. The chain joins TRBV6-5 to TRBJ2-5; D is undetermined. In germline, CDR1 is MNHEY, CDR2 SVGAGI. This CDR3 comprises 11 residues. Trimming left V 6 bases short and J 2 bases short, with 4 bases between.